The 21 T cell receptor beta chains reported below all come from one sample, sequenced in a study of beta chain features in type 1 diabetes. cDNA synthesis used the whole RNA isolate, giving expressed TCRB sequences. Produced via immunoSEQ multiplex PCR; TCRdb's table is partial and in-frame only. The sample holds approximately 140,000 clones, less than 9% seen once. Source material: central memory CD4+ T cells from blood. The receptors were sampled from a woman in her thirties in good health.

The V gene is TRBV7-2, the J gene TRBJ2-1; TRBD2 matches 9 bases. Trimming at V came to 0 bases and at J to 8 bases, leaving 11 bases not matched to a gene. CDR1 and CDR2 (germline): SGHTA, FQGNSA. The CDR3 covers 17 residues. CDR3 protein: CASSLALGAGGPDEQFF. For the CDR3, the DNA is TGTGCCAGCAGCTTAGCGCTAGGCGCGGGAGGGCCGGATGAGCAGTTCTTC.

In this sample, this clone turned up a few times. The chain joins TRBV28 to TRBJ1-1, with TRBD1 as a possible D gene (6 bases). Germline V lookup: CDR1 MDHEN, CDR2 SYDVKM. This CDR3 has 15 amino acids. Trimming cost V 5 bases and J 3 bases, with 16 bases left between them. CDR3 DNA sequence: TGTGCCAGCAGTCCGCCGGGGAGGGGGGACACTGAAGCTTTCTTT. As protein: CASSPPGRGDTEAFF.

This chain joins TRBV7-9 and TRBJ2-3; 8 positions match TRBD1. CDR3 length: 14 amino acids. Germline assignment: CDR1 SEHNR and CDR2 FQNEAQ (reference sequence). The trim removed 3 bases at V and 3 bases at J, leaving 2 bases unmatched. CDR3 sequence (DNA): TGTGCCAGCAGCTTGCAGGGGGCGACAGATACGCAGTATTTT. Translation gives CASSLQGATDTQYF.

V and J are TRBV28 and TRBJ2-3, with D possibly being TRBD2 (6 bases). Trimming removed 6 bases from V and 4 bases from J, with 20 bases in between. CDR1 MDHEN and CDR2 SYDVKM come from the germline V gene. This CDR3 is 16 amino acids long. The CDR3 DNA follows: TGTGCCAGCAGCGGGAACGCGGCGGGATTGGCAGATACGCAGTATTTT. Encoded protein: CASSGNAAGLADTQYF. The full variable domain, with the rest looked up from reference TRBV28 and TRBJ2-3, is DVKVTQSSRYLVKRTGEKVFLECVQDMDHENMFWYRQDPGLGLRLIYFSYDVKMKEKGDIPEGYSVSREKKERFSLILESASTNQTSMYLCASSGNAAGLADTQYFGPGTRLTVL.

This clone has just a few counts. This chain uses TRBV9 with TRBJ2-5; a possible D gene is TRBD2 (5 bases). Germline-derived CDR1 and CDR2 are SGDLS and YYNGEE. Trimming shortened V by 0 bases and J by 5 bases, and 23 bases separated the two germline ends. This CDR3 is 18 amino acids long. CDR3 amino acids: CASSVAGSGRDGVETQYF. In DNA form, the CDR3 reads TGTGCCAGCAGCGTAGCGGGGTCTGGTCGGGATGGAGTTGAGACCCAGTACTTC. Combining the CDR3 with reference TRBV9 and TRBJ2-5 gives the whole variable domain DSGVTQTPKHLITATGQRVTLRCSPRSGDLSVYWYQQSLDQGLQFLIQYYNGEERAKGNILERFSAQQFPDLHSELNLSSLELGDSALYFCASSVAGSGRDGVETQYFGPGTRLLVL.

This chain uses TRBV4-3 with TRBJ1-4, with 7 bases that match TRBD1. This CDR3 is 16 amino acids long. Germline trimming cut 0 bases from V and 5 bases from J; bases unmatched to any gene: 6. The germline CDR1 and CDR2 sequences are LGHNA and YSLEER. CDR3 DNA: TGCGCCAGCAGCCAAGACCTGCGCAGGGGGAATGAAAAACTGTTTTTT. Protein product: CASSQDLRRGNEKLFF.

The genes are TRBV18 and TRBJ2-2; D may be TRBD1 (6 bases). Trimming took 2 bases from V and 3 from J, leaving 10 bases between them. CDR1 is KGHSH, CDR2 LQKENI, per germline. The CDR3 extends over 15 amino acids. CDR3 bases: TGTGCCAGCTCACCAACAGGGCAGGACACCGGGGAGCTGTTTTTT. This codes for CASSPTGQDTGELFF.

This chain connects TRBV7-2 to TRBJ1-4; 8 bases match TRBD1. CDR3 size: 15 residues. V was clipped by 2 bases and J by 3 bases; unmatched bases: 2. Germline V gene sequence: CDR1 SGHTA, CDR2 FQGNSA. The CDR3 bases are TGTGCCAGCAGCTTACAGGGACAGGCTAATGAAAAACTGTTTTTT. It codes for CASSLQGQANEKLFF.

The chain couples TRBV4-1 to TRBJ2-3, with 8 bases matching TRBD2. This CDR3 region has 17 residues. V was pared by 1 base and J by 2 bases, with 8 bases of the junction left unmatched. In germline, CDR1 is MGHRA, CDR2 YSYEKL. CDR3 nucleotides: TGCGCCAGCAGCCAAGGGGCTAGCGGGTATATCACAGATACGCAGTATTTT. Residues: CASSQGASGYITDTQYF.

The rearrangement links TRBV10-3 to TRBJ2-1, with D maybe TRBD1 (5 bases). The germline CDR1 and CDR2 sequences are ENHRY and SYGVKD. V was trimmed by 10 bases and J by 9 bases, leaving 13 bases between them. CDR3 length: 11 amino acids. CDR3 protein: CASRLGLEQFF. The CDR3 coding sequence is TGTGCCAGCCGGTTGGGGCTTGAGCAGTTCTTC.

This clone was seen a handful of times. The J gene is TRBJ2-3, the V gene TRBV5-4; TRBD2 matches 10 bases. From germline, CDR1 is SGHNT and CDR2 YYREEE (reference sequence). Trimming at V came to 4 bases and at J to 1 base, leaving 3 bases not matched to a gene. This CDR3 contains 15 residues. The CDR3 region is CASSTLAGGTDTQYF. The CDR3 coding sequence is TGTGCCAGCAGCACCCTAGCGGGAGGCACAGATACGCAGTATTTT.

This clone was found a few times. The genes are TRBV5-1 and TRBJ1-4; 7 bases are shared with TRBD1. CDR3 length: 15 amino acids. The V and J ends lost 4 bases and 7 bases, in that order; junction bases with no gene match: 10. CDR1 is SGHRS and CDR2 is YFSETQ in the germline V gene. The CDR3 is CASSATGTAFEKLFF. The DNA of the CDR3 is TGCGCCAGCAGCGCGACCGGGACAGCCTTTGAAAAACTGTTTTTT.

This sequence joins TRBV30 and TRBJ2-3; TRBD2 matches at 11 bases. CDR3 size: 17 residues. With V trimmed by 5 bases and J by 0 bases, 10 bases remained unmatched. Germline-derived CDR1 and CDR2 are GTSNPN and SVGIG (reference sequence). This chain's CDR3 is CAWSTSGDSTSTDTQYF. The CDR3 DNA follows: TGTGCCTGGTCGACTAGCGGGGACTCGACTAGCACAGATACGCAGTATTTT.

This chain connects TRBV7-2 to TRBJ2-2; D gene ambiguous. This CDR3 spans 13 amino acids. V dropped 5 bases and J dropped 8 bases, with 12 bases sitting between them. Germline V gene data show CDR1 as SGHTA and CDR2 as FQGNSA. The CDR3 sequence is CASSKAEDGELFF. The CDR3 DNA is TGTGCCAGCAGCAAAGCCGAGGATGGGGAGCTGTTTTTT.

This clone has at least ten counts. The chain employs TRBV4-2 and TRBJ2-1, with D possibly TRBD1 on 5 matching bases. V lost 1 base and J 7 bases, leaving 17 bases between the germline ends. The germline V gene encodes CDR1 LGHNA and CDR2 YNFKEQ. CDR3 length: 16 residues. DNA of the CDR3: TGTGCCAGCAGCCAAGGGGAAGGGGTCGGGTGGAATGAGCAGTTCTTC. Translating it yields CASSQGEGVGWNEQFF.

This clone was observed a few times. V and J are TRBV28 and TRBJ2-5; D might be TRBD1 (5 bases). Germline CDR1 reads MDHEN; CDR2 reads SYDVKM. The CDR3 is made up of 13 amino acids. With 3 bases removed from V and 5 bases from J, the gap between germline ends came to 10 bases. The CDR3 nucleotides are TGTGCCAGCAGTTTTGCAGGGTATGAGACCCAGTACTTC. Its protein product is CASSFAGYETQYF.

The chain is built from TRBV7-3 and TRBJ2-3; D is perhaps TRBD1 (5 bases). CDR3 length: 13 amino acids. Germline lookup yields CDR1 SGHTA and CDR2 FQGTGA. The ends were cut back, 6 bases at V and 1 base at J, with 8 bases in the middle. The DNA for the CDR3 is TGTGCCAGCAGGTCACAGGGCACAGATACGCAGTATTTT. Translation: CASRSQGTDTQYF.

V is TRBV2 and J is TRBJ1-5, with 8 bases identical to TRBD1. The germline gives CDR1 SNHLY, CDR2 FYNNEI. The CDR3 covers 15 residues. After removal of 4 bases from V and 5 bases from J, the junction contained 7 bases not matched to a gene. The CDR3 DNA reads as TGTGCCAGCAGTGTAGGGACAGGATCCGATCAGCCCCAGCATTTT. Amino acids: CASSVGTGSDQPQHF.

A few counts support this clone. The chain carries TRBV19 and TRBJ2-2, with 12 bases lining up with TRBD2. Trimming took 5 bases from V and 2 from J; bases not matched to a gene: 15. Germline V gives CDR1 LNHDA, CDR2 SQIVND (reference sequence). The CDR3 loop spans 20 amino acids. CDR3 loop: CASSFRTSGIASYNTGELFF. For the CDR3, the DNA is TGTGCCAGTAGTTTCCGGACTAGCGGGATAGCATCATATAACACCGGGGAGCTGTTTTTT.

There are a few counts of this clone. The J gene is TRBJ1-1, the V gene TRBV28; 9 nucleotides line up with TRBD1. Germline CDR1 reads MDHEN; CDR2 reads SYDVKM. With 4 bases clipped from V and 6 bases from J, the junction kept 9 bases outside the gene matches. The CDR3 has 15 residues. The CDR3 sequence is CASSSPSTGGSEAFF. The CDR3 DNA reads TGTGCCAGCAGTTCCCCATCCACAGGGGGCTCTGAAGCTTTCTTT.

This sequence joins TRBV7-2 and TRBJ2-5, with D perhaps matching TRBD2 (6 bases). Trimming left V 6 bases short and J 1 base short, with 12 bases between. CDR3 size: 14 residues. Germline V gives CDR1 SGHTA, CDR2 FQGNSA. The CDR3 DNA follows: TGTGCCAGCAGTCGACTAGGGGCCCAAGAGACCCAGTACTTC. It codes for CASSRLGAQETQYF. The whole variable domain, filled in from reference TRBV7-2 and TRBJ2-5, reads GAGVSQSPSNKVTEKGKDVELRCDPISGHTALYWYRQSLGQGLEFLIYFQGNSAPDKSGLPSDRFSAERTGGSVSTLTIQRTQQEDSAVYLCASSRLGAQETQYFGPGTRLLVL.